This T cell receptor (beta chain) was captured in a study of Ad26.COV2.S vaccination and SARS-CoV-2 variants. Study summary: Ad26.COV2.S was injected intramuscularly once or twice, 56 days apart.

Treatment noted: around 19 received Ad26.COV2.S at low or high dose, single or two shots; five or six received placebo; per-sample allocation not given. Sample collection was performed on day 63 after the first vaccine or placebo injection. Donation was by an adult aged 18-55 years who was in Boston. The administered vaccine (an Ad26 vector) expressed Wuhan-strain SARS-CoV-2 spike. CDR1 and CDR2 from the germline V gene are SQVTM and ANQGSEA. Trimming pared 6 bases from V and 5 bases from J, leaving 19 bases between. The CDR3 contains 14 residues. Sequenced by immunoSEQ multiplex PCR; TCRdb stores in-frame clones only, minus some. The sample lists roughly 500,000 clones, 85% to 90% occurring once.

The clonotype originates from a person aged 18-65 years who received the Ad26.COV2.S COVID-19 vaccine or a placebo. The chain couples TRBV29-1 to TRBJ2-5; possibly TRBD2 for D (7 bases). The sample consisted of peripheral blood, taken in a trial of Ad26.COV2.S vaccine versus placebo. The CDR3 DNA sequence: TGCAGCGTCTCTGACGGGGGGCGCGGTGAGACCCAGTACTTC. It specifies CSVSDGGRGETQYF.